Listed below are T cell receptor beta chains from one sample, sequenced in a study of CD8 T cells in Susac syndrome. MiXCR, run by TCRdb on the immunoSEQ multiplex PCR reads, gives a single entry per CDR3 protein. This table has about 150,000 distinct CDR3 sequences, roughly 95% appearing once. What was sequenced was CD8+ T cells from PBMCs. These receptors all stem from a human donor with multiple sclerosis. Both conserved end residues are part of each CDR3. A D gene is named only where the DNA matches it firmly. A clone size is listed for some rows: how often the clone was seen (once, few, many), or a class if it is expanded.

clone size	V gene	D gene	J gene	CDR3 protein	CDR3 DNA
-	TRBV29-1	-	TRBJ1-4	CSVGGETNEKLFF	TGCAGCGTTGGAGGGGAAACTAATGAAAAACTGTTTTTT
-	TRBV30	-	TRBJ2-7	CAITVGVSYEQYF	TGTGCTATCACCGTGGGCGTCTCCTACGAGCAGTACTTC
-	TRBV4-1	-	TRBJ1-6	CASSQDRTASPLHF	TGCGCCAGCAGCCAAGACAGGACAGCTTCACCCCTCCACTTT
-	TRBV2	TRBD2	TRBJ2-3	CASTLSGADTDTQYF	TGTGCCAGCACCCTTAGCGGGGCCGACACAGATACGCAGTATTTT
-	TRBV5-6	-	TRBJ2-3	CASNRRNTQYF	TGTGCCAGCAACAGGAGGAATACGCAGTATTTT
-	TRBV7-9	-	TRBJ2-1	CASSSIGGSQINEQFF	TGTGCCAGCAGCTCCATAGGGGGATCACAAATAAATGAGCAGTTCTTC
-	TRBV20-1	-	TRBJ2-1	CSAKTYGVVWDEQFF	TGCAGTGCCAAGACTTACGGGGTAGTTTGGGATGAGCAGTTCTTC
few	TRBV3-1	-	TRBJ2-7	CASSLMAAYEQYF	TGTGCCAGCAGCCTCATGGCGGCCTACGAGCAGTACTTC
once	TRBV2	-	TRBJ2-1	CATLAHDEQFF	TGTGCCACCCTAGCCCACGATGAGCAGTTCTTC
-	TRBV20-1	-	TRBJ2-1	CSASTDPKNGVFDNEQFF	TGCAGTGCCTCCACGGACCCGAAAAACGGTGTGTTCGACAATGAGCAGTTCTTC
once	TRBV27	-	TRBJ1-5	CASSWIGAGNQPQHF	TGTGCCAGCAGTTGGATCGGGGCGGGGAATCAGCCCCAGCATTTT
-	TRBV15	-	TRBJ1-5	CATGAETDGPQHF	TGTGCCACCGGAGCCGAGACAGACGGGCCCCAGCATTTT
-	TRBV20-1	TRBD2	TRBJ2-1	CSAPTSGGYNEQFF	TGCAGTGCCCCAACTAGCGGGGGATACAATGAGCAGTTCTTC
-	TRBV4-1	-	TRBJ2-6	CASSQDTYRLSSGANVLTF	TGCGCCAGCAGCCAAGATACCTACAGGTTAAGCTCTGGGGCCAACGTCCTGACTTTC
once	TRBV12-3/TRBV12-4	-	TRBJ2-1	CASSFIISSYNEQFF	TGTGCCAGCAGCTTCATAATTTCCTCCTACAATGAGCAGTTCTTC
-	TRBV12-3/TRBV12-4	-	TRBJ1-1	CASSSPLLRGNTEAFF	TGTGCCAGCAGTTCCCCTCTTTTGAGGGGGAACACTGAAGCTTTCTTT
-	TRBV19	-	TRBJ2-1	CASSIDYAGDEQFF	TGTGCCAGTAGTATAGATTACGCGGGCGATGAGCAGTTCTTC
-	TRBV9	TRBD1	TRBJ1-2	CASSPSPGQNYGYTF	TGTGCCAGCAGCCCAAGCCCGGGACAGAACTATGGCTACACCTTC
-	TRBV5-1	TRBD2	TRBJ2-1	CASSLDPSGGYNEQFF	TGCGCCAGCAGCTTAGATCCTAGCGGGGGGTACAATGAGCAGTTCTTC
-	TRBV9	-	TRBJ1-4	CASSVGGDEKLFF	TGTGCCAGCAGCGTAGGAGGGGATGAAAAACTGTTTTTT
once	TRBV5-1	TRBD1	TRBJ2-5	CASSLNRGLETQYF	TGCGCCAGCAGCTTGAACAGGGGATTAGAGACCCAGTACTTC
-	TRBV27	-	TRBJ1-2	CASSPRLGANYGYTF	TGTGCCAGCAGTCCCAGGCTGGGGGCTAACTATGGCTACACCTTC
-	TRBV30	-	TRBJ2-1	CAWSVLAGPGSEQFF	TGTGCCTGGAGTGTACTGGCCGGACCCGGCAGTGAGCAGTTCTTC
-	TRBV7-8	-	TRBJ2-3	CASSLSRTEITDTQYF	TGTGCCAGCAGCTTAAGCCGGACAGAGATCACAGATACGCAGTATTTT
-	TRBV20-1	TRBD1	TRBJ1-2	CSARHYDQTGFGYTF	TGCAGTGCCCGGCACTATGATCAGACAGGGTTTGGCTACACCTTC
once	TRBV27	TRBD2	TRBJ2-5	CASSLWAASGKETQYF	TGTGCCAGCAGTTTATGGGCGGCTAGCGGGAAAGAGACCCAGTACTTC
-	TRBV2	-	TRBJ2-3	CASPIPGATKDTQYF	TGTGCCAGCCCGATTCCGGGCGCGACGAAAGATACGCAGTATTTT
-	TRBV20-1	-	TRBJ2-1	CSAGGRGGWNEQFF	TGCAGTGCAGGGGGACGCGGGGGATGGAATGAGCAGTTCTTC
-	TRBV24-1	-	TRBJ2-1	CATSVGTPERDEQFF	TGTGCCACCAGTGTTGGGACCCCGGAACGGGATGAGCAGTTCTTC
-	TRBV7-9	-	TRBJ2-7	CASSFRDYEQYF	TGTGCCAGCAGCTTTAGGGACTACGAGCAGTACTTC
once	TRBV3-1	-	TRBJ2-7	CASSQGLRAYEQYF	TGTGCCAGCAGCCAAGGTCTTAGGGCCTACGAGCAGTACTTC
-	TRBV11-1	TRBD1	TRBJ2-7	CASSFRRDSPYEQYF	TGTGCCAGCAGCTTTCGCCGGGACAGCCCATACGAGCAGTACTTC
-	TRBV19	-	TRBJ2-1	CASRIGGREQFF	TGTGCCAGTAGAATTGGGGGGCGAGAGCAGTTCTTC
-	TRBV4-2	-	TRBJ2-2	CASSPESAGELFF	TGTGCCAGCAGCCCAGAATCAGCCGGGGAGCTGTTTTTT
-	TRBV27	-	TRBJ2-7	CASGWAARSYEQYF	TGTGCCAGCGGGTGGGCGGCGAGGTCCTACGAGCAGTACTTC
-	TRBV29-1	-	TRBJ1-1	CSVEDRRMAIEAFF	TGCAGCGTTGAAGATAGGAGAATGGCTATTGAAGCTTTCTTT
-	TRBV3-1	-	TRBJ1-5	CASSQGGGQPQHF	TGTGCCAGCAGCCAAGGAGGCGGTCAGCCCCAGCATTTT
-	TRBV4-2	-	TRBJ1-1	CASSQDRSDPMNTEAFF	TGTGCCAGCAGCCAAGATCGGTCGGACCCCATGAACACTGAAGCTTTCTTT
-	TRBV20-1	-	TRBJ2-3	CSARDRIGQKDTQYF	TGCAGTGCTAGAGATAGGATTGGACAGAAGGATACGCAGTATTTT
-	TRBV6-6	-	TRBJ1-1	CASSYSRGLNTEAFF	TGTGCCAGCAGTTACTCGAGGGGTCTGAACACTGAAGCTTTCTTT
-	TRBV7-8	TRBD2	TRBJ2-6	CASSQTGGNSGANVLTF	TGTGCCAGCAGCCAAACGGGGGGAAACTCTGGGGCCAACGTCCTGACTTTC
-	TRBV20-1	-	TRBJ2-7	CSARSQGLSSYEQYF	TGCAGTGCTAGATCGCAGGGGCTGAGCTCCTACGAGCAGTACTTC
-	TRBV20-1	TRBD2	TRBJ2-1	CSARGGSGGLAGSLTYNEQFF	TGCAGTGCTAGAGGCGGCTCGGGGGGACTAGCGGGATCCCTCACTTACAATGAGCAGTTCTTC
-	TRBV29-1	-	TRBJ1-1	CSAPLERDRKMNTEAFF	TGCAGCGCTCCCCTCGAAAGGGACCGAAAAATGAACACTGAAGCTTTCTTT
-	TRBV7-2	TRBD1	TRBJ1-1	CASISGQGDTEAFF	TGTGCCAGCATCTCAGGACAGGGAGACACTGAAGCTTTCTTT
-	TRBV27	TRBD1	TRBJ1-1	CASRYKASGQLTNTEAFF	TGTGCCAGCAGATACAAAGCCTCGGGACAGCTTACGAACACTGAAGCTTTCTTT
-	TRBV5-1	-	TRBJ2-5	CASSLVADQETQYF	TGCGCCAGCAGCTTGGTAGCGGACCAAGAGACCCAGTACTTC
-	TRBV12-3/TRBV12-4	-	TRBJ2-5	CASSLRRGNRQETQYF	TGTGCCAGCAGTTTAAGAAGGGGCAATAGGCAAGAGACCCAGTACTTC
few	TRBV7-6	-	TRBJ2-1	CASSLGGASYNEQFF	TGTGCCAGCTCGCTAGGCGGAGCCTCCTACAATGAGCAGTTCTTC